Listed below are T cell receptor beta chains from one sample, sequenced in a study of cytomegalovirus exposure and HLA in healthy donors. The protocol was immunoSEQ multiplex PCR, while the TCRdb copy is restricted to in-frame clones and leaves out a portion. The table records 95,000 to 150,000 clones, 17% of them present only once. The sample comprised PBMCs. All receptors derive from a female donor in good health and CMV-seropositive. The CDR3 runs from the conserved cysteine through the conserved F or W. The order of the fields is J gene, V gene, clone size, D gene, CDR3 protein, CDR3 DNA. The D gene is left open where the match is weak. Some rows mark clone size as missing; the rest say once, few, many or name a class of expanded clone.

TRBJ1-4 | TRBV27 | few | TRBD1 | CASSYGTGSEKLFF | TGTGCCAGCAGTTACGGGACAGGGAGCGAAAAACTGTTTTTT
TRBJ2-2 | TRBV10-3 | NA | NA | CAISKDGYTGELFF | TGTGCCATCAGTAAAGACGGGTACACCGGGGAGCTGTTTTTT
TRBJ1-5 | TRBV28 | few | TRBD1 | CASSKTGGWNQPQHF | TGTGCCAGCAGTAAAACAGGGGGTTGGAATCAGCCCCAGCATTTT
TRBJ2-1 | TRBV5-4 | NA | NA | CASSHPVSGDNEQFF | TGTGCCAGCAGCCATCCGGTTTCGGGGGACAATGAGCAGTTCTTC
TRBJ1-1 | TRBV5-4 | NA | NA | CASSFPAGLHTEAFF | TGTGCCAGCAGCTTTCCTGCAGGGTTGCACACTGAAGCTTTCTTT
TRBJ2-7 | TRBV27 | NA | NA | CASSLKRGYEQYF | TGTGCCAGCAGCTTAAAGCGCGGTTACGAGCAGTACTTC
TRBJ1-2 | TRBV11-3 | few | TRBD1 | CASTNPGQGTINYGYTF | TGTGCCAGCACCAACCCGGGACAGGGGACCATTAACTATGGCTACACCTTC
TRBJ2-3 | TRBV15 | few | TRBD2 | CATSMGGTDTQYF | TGTGCCACCAGCATGGGAGGGACAGATACGCAGTATTTT
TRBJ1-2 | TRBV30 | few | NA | CAWSYGLGDYGYTF | TGTGCCTGGAGTTACGGCCTAGGGGACTATGGCTACACCTTC
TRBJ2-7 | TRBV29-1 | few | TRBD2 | CSVLVGLAGDEQYF | TGCAGCGTCCTGGTGGGACTAGCGGGAGACGAGCAGTACTTC
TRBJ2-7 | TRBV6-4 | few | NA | CASSDSCGSDGYEQYF | TGTGCCAGCAGTGACTCATGCGGGTCGGACGGCTACGAGCAGTACTTC
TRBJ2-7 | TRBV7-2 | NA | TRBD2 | CASSLVGRIHEQYF | TGTGCCAGCAGCTTAGTCGGGAGGATCCACGAGCAGTACTTC
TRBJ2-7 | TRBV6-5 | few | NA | CASSKRGSYEQYF | TGTGCCAGCAGTAAACGAGGAAGCTACGAGCAGTACTTC
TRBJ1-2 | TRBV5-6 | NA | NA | CASSFGQAYGYTF | TGTGCCAGCAGCTTCGGCCAGGCCTATGGCTACACCTTC
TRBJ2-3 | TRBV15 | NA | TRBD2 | CATSRDPWILMGLAGLLDPDTQYF | TGTGCCACCAGCAGAGATCCTTGGATCTTGATGGGACTAGCGGGGTTGTTGGACCCAGATACGCAGTATTTT